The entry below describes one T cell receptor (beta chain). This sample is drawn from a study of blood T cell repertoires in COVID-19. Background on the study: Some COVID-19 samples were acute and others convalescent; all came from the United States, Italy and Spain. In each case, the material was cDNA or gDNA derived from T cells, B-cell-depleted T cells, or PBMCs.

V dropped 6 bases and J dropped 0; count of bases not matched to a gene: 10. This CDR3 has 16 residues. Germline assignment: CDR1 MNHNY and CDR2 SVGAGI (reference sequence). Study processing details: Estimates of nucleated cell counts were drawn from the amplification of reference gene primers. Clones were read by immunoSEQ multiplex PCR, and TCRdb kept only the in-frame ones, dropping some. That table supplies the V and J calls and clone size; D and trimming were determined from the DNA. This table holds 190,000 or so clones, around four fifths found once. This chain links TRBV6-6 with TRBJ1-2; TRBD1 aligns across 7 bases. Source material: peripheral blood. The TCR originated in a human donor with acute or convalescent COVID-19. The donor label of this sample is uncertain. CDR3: CASSLSGDRTNYGYTF. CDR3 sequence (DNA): TGTGCCAGCAGCCTATCGGGGGACAGAACTAACTATGGCTACACCTTC.